One sample yielded the 27 T cell receptor beta chains listed below, sequenced in a study of cytomegalovirus exposure and HLA in healthy donors. The PCR employed 60 Vbeta primers together with 13 Jbeta primers. Sequencing used immunoSEQ multiplex PCR; TCRdb keeps in-frame clones, though not all of them. The data contain approximately 110,000 clones, 70% of them singletons. Sample: PBMCs. These receptors originate from a man aged 40-55 years in good health and CMV-seropositive.

V and J are TRBV7-9 and TRBJ2-2, with 8 nucleotides matching TRBD2. The CDR3 consists of 17 residues. Per germline, CDR1 SEHNR and CDR2 FQNEAQ (reference sequence). With V trimmed by 1 base and J by 5 bases, 9 bases remained unmatched. CDR3 nucleotides: TGTGCCAGCAGCTTAGTTGGCAGCGGGAGAAGAACCGGGGAGCTGTTTTTT. Translating gives CASSLVGSGRRTGELFF. Supplemented by reference TRBV7-9 and TRBJ2-2, the full variable domain reads DTGVSQNPRHKITKRGQNVTFRCDPISEHNRLYWYRQTLGQGPEFLTYFQNEAQLEKSRLLSDRFSAERPKGSFSTLEIQRTEQGDSAMYLCASSLVGSGRRTGELFFGEGSRLTVL.

This clone has only a few counts. CDR3 in amino acids: CASSLGGRMNTEAFF. The CDR3 DNA sequence: TGTGCCAGCAGCTTAGGTGGCAGAATGAACACTGAAGCTTTCTTT. The gene calls are TRBV13 and TRBJ1-1; D remains unclear. The germline CDR1 and CDR2 sequences are PRHDT and FYEKMQ (reference sequence). The CDR3 length is 15 residues. The V and J ends lost 0 bases and 0 bases respectively, with 8 bases between them.

The chain recombines TRBV5-8 with TRBJ1-3; unclear D gene. The CDR3 consists of 13 residues. Germline lookup yields CDR1 SGHTS and CDR2 YDEGEE. Between the trimmed V and J ends, which lost 1 base and 4 bases, there was a span of 6 bases. In DNA form, the CDR3 reads TGTGCCAGCAGCTTGAACAGCGGAAACACCATATATTTT. Its protein is CASSLNSGNTIYF.

The rearrangement joins TRBV5-1 to TRBJ2-1, with 9 nucleotides matching TRBD1. The CDR3 has 14 residues. Looked up from germline, CDR1 is SGHRS and CDR2 is YFSETQ. Trimming at V came to 4 bases and at J to 10 bases, leaving 9 bases not matched to a gene. The CDR3 sequence: CASSLSGQGVEQFF. CDR3 nucleotides: TGCGCCAGCAGCCTATCGGGACAGGGCGTCGAGCAGTTCTTC.

Comments on this clone: The sample holds other DNA sequences that translate to the same CDR3. V gene TRBV9 combines with J gene TRBJ2-3; tentative D call: TRBD2 (6 bases). With 0 bases removed from V and 0 bases from J, the gap between germline ends came to 8 bases. CDR1 and CDR2 (germline): SGDLS, YYNGEE. There are 15 residues in the CDR3. This chain's CDR3 is CASSVAGGSTDTQYF. The DNA for the CDR3 is TGTGCCAGCAGCGTAGCCGGGGGAAGCACAGATACGCAGTATTTT. Complete variable domain (other parts from reference TRBV9 and TRBJ2-3): DSGVTQTPKHLITATGQRVTLRCSPRSGDLSVYWYQQSLDQGLQFLIQYYNGEERAKGNILERFSAQQFPDLHSELNLSSLELGDSALYFCASSVAGGSTDTQYFGPGTRLTVL.

This chain's CDR3 is CASSPAGETQYF. The CDR3 nucleotides read TGTGCCAGCAGCCCGGCGGGTGAGACCCAGTACTTC. The chain is built from TRBV5-4 and TRBJ2-5; TRBD2 might be the D (5 bases). The CDR3 runs 12 residues. Germline CDR1 is SGHNT and CDR2 is YYREEE (reference sequence). V shed 4 bases and J shed 5 bases, with 9 bases lying between them. The variable domain in full, completed from reference TRBV5-4 and TRBJ2-5, reads ETGVTQSPTHLIKTRGQQVTLRCSSQSGHNTVSWYQQALGQGPQFIFQYYREEENGRGNFPPRFSGLQFPNYSSELNVNALELDDSALYLCASSPAGETQYFGPGTRLLVL.

The CDR3 DNA reads as TGTGCCAGCAGTTCGAACAACCGGGACTCCTACTATGGCTACACCTTC. It translates to CASSSNNRDSYYGYTF. This rearrangement joins TRBV6-5 to TRBJ1-2; D might be TRBD1 (5 bases). The CDR3 runs to 16 residues. The V end was cut by 4 bases, the J end by 3 bases, with 18 bases between. Germline CDR1 MNHEY, CDR2 SVGAGI.

V usage is TRBV19 and J usage is TRBJ2-7; D may be TRBD2 (5 bases). Germline V gene data show CDR1 as LNHDA and CDR2 as SQIVND (reference sequence). The CDR3 spans 15 residues. The V end lost 2 bases, the J end lost 0 bases, and 11 bases lay between the germline ends. The CDR3 region is CASSISGTSSYEQYV. The CDR3 bases are TGTGCCAGTAGTATAAGCGGAACCAGCTCCTACGAGCAGTACGTC.

J is TRBJ2-5 and V is TRBV6-6; a possible D gene is TRBD2 (6 bases). The V end was cut by 6 bases, the J end by 5 bases, with 13 bases between. This CDR3 is 13 amino acids long. Germline V CDR1 and CDR2: MNHNY, SVGAGI (reference sequence). Here the CDR3 reads CASRGGLAETQYF. The CDR3 region has the DNA TGTGCCAGCAGGGGGGGACTCGCCGAGACCCAGTACTTC.

This chain connects TRBV19 to TRBJ2-5, with D maybe TRBD1 (6 bases). CDR1 and CDR2 from the germline V gene are LNHDA and SQIVND (reference sequence). V dropped 3 bases and J dropped 2 bases, with 13 bases sitting between them. The CDR3 contains 15 residues. The CDR3 here is CASSMLDRVQETQYF. CDR3 coding DNA: TGTGCCAGTAGTATGTTGGACAGAGTTCAAGAGACCCAGTACTTC.

This clone was detected a few times. The CDR3 bases are TGTGCCAGCAGCCGCATGGCTAAACAGGGTGAAGCTTTCTTT. Protein product: CASSRMAKQGEAFF. The V and J genes are TRBV7-8 and TRBJ1-1; possibly TRBD1 for D (6 bases). The CDR3 is 14 residues long. V lost 5 bases, J lost 7 bases, and 17 bases lay in between. CDR1 SGHVS and CDR2 FQNEAQ come from the germline V gene.

The chain combines TRBV7-3 with TRBJ1-1; no clear D gene. CDR1 and CDR2 (germline): SGHTA, FQGTGA. This CDR3 has 14 amino acids. V shed 1 base and J shed 1 base, with 7 bases lying between them. CDR3: CASSLSPRNTEAFF. The DNA of the CDR3 is TGTGCCAGCAGCTTAAGCCCCAGGAACACTGAAGCTTTCTTT.

The chain links TRBV28 to TRBJ2-3; TRBD2 matches 10 bases. The CDR3 totals 16 residues. Germline-derived CDR1 and CDR2 are MDHEN and SYDVKM. V was clipped by 2 bases and J by 1 base; unmatched bases: 3. The CDR3 nucleotides are TGTGCCAGCAGTTTAGGGCTAGCGGGAGGCACAGATACGCAGTATTTT. This sequence encodes CASSLGLAGGTDTQYF.

A few counts support this clone. This chain connects TRBV28 to TRBJ1-1; 7 bases agree with TRBD1. Germline V gene data show CDR1 as MDHEN and CDR2 as SYDVKM. J was trimmed by 5 bases and V by 2 bases; bases with no gene match: 14. The CDR3 contains 17 residues. CDR3 loop: CASSLRARRGRETEAFF. The DNA of the CDR3 is TGTGCCAGCAGTTTAAGGGCTAGGAGGGGGCGAGAGACTGAAGCTTTCTTT.

The CDR3 region is CASSPEGQDTGELFF. The CDR3 DNA reads TGTGCCAGCAGTCCGGAGGGCCAGGACACCGGGGAGCTGTTTTTT. V and J are TRBV6-5 and TRBJ2-2; possibly TRBD2 for D (6 bases). The germline CDR1 and CDR2 sequences are MNHEY and SVGAGI. The V gene lost 5 bases and the J gene lost 3 bases, with 13 bases spanning the gap. This CDR3 region has 15 residues.

The chain links TRBV18 to TRBJ1-2; 10 bases fit TRBD1. The CDR3 consists of 16 residues. J gave up 9 bases and V 4 bases, and 14 bases lay outside the gene matches. Germline assignment: CDR1 KGHSH and CDR2 LQKENI. The chain's CDR3 is CASSLTPGQGIGSYTF. In DNA, the CDR3 is TGTGCCAGCTCACTTACTCCGGGACAGGGGATTGGTAGCTACACCTTC.

V gene TRBV11-3 combines with J gene TRBJ2-5; 8 bases are shared with TRBD2. From germline, CDR1 is SGHNT and CDR2 YENEEA. V lost 5 bases, J lost 3 bases, and 11 bases stayed unmatched. The CDR3 has 16 residues. The CDR3 spells CASSHGTGTRKETQYF. The CDR3 coding sequence is TGTGCCAGCAGCCACGGGACCGGGACTAGGAAAGAGACCCAGTACTTC.

CDR3 in DNA: TGTGCCAGCAGTTACACCGCGGGGGGGACTAATGAAAAACTGTTTTTT. Protein product: CASSYTAGGTNEKLFF. The chain links TRBV6-5 to TRBJ1-4; TRBD1 is a possible D gene (5 bases). Germline lookup yields CDR1 MNHEY and CDR2 SVGAGI. Trimming shortened V by 2 bases and J by 2 bases, and 12 bases separated the two germline ends. The CDR3 runs to 16 residues.

The chain recombines TRBV5-4 with TRBJ2-1, with 7 bases aligning to TRBD2. The germline gives CDR1 SGHNT, CDR2 YYREEE (reference sequence). V was clipped by 6 bases and J by 5 bases; unmatched bases: 11. CDR3 length: 15 amino acids. CDR3: CASTWGGLLHNEQFF. The DNA of the CDR3 is TGTGCCAGCACCTGGGGGGGTCTTCTGCACAATGAGCAGTTCTTC.

This clone was seen only once. The chain carries TRBV18 and TRBJ2-5; no clear D. The J call may be mistaken, given a closer DNA end match to TRBJ2-7. There are 13 residues in the CDR3. CDR1 KGHSH and CDR2 LQKENI come from the germline V gene. CDR3 in amino acids: CASSPLGDYEQYF. The DNA of the CDR3 is TGTGCCAGCTCACCACTTGGGGACTACGAGCAGTACTTC.

The chain recombines TRBV27 with TRBJ2-1; tentatively, D is TRBD1 (7 bases). Trimming left V 5 bases short and J 7 bases short, with 18 bases between. Germline CDR1 reads MNHEY; CDR2 reads SMNVEV (reference sequence). This CDR3 has 15 amino acids. CDR3: CASSPSGGPGNEQFF. CDR3 DNA: TGTGCCAGCAGTCCCTCAGGGGGGCCGGGAAATGAGCAGTTCTTC.

V and J are TRBV9 and TRBJ2-7; 7 positions match TRBD1. The CDR3 consists of 15 residues. J gave up 5 bases and V 4 bases, and 12 bases lay outside the gene matches. Per germline, CDR1 SGDLS and CDR2 YYNGEE. The CDR3 loop is CASSSESGTVNEQYF. DNA of the CDR3: TGTGCCAGCAGCTCAGAGTCCGGGACAGTGAACGAGCAGTACTTC.

The genes are TRBV27 and TRBJ2-1; D is possibly TRBD1 (5 bases). Trimming stripped 8 bases from V and 6 bases from J, with 8 bases between. The CDR3 spans 11 residues. Germline V gene sequence: CDR1 MNHEY, CDR2 SMNVEV (reference sequence). The CDR3 region is CASWQGNEQFF. CDR3 in DNA: TGTGCCAGCTGGCAGGGCAATGAGCAGTTCTTC.

This clone was picked up one time. The DNA of the CDR3 is TGTGCCTGGAGTGTGGACAGGGCCTACGAGCAGTACTTC. Translating gives CAWSVDRAYEQYF. The chain joins TRBV30 to TRBJ2-7; 8 positions match TRBD1. The CDR3 has 13 amino acids. Germline V gene lookup returns CDR1 GTSNPN and CDR2 SVGIG (reference sequence). The V and J ends lost 0 bases and 2 bases, in that order; junction bases with no gene match: 0.

V is TRBV28 and J is TRBJ2-1; 13 bases match TRBD2. V dropped 5 bases and J dropped 2; count of bases not matched to a gene: 3. The germline V gene has CDR1 MDHEN and CDR2 SYDVKM. This CDR3 has 16 residues. The CDR3 nucleotides read TGTGCCAGCAGTCAGGGACTAGCGGGACCCTACAATGAGCAGTTCTTC. This encodes CASSQGLAGPYNEQFF.

The CDR3: CASSQGTSVTDTQYF. The CDR3 region has the DNA TGCGCCAGCAGCCAGGGGACTAGCGTCACAGATACGCAGTATTTT. This chain connects TRBV5-1 to TRBJ2-3; 10 bases line up with TRBD2. CDR1 is SGHRS, CDR2 YFSETQ, per germline. This CDR3 comprises 15 residues. Trimming took 4 bases from V and 2 from J; bases not matched to a gene: 4. The variable domain in full, with the rest retrieved from reference TRBV5-1 and TRBJ2-3, is KAGVTQTPRYLIKTRGQQVTLSCSPISGHRSVSWYQQTPGQGLQFLFEYFSETQRNKGNFPGRFSGRQFSNSRSEMNVSTLELGDSALYLCASSQGTSVTDTQYFGPGTRLTVL.

In this sample, this clone turned up once. The chain recombines TRBV19 with TRBJ2-1, with a weak D call TRBD2 (5 bases). V was shortened by 6 bases and J by 5 bases, with 17 bases between the two germline ends. This CDR3 region has 15 residues. Germline CDR1 and CDR2: LNHDA and SQIVND (reference sequence). The CDR3 sequence is CASSPIGLSNNEQFF. CDR3 sequence (DNA): TGTGCCAGTAGCCCGATCGGACTTTCAAACAATGAGCAGTTCTTC.